A selection of T cell receptor beta chains follows, all from one sample in a study of T cells in Graves' hyperthyroidism and ophthalmopathy. From the multiplex PCR reads, TCRdb called clonotypes with MiXCR, one entry per CDR3 protein. The data show about 500,000 distinct CDR3 sequences, 17% seen once. Source material: blood. The receptor set was obtained from a woman younger than 35 with Graves' ophthalmopathy. The CDR3 runs from the conserved cysteine through the conserved F or W. D genes are given only for firm matches. The size of a clone is reported for some rows only, either as once, few or many, or as a class for expanded clones.

>many|.|14|TRBJ2-3|TRBV5-1
CASRYRDHTDTQYF
TGCGCCAGCAGGTACCGGGACCACACAGATACGCAGTATTTT
>many|TRBD2|15|TRBJ2-3|TRBV2
CASSDGRIYTDTQYF
TGTGCCAGCAGTGACGGGAGGATATATACAGATACGCAGTATTTT
>many|TRBD2|16|TRBJ2-3|TRBV7-2
CASSSGTSGIRGTQYF
TGTGCCAGCAGCTCCGGGACTAGCGGTATACGGGGCACGCAGTATTTT
>.|.|12|TRBJ2-1|TRBV29-1
CSVLDIRDEQFF
TGCAGCGTCCTCGACATTCGGGATGAGCAGTTCTTC
>.|.|14|TRBJ2-7|TRBV15
CATSPQGSGAKQYF
TGTGCCACCAGCCCCCAGGGTTCGGGAGCTAAGCAGTACTTC
>few|TRBD2|14|TRBJ2-7|TRBV28
CASNPSGPVYEQYF
TGTGCCAGTAACCCTAGCGGGCCCGTTTACGAGCAGTACTTC
>many|.|16|TRBJ1-5|TRBV6-5
CASSYVPGPVNQPQHF
TGTGCCAGCAGTTACGTTCCGGGGCCGGTCAATCAGCCCCAGCATTTT
>few|.|11|TRBJ1-2|TRBV18
CASSNIGKATF
TGTGCCAGCTCAAATATCGGGAAAGCCACCTTC
>many|TRBD1|13|TRBJ2-5|TRBV2
CASSEVGTGIQYF
TGTGCCAGCAGTGAAGTTGGGACAGGGATCCAGTACTTC
>many|TRBD2|15|TRBJ2-2|TRBV7-3
CASSPGLVVPGELFF
TGTGCCAGCAGCCCGGGACTAGTGGTCCCCGGGGAGCTGTTTTTT
>many|TRBD1|17|TRBJ1-2|TRBV14
CASSQDLSGTGGGGYTF
TGTGCCAGCAGCCAAGACCTATCGGGGACAGGGGGCGGTGGCTACACCTTC
>.|.|14|TRBJ2-7|TRBV25-1
CASTVSSDTYEQYF
TGTGCCAGCACCGTATCCTCGGACACCTACGAGCAGTACTTC
>many|.|13|TRBJ1-1|TRBV12-3/TRBV12-4
CASTPDGRTEAFF
TGTGCCAGCACCCCAGACGGACGGACTGAAGCTTTCTTT
>many|.|14|TRBJ2-1|TRBV6-2/TRBV6-3
CASSGSAVLNEQFF
TGTGCCAGCTCCGGTAGCGCTGTCCTCAATGAGCAGTTCTTC
>.|.|13|TRBJ1-1|TRBV29-1
CSVDSGTTTEAFF
TGCAGCGTTGACTCCGGGACAACCACTGAAGCTTTCTTT
>.|.|13|TRBJ2-7|TRBV12-3/TRBV12-4
CASSFGKPYEQYF
TGTGCCAGCAGTTTCGGTAAACCCTACGAGCAGTACTTC
>many|.|12|TRBJ1-2|TRBV3-1
CASSPQGNGYTF
TGTGCCAGCAGCCCACAGGGAAATGGCTACACCTTC
>.|.|14|TRBJ2-1|TRBV10-3
CAISESSTYNEQFF
TGTGCCATCAGTGAGTCGTCTACTTACAATGAGCAGTTCTTC
>few|TRBD1|17|TRBJ1-2|TRBV5-1
CASSLGGTGKILGGYTF
TGCGCCAGCAGCTTGGGAGGGACAGGAAAGATCCTAGGTGGCTACACCTTC
>few|.|15|TRBJ1-3|TRBV2
CASSALLISGNTIYF
TGTGCCAGCAGTGCACTTCTGATTTCTGGAAACACCATATATTTT
>few|.|14|TRBJ1-5|TRBV19
CASRERGSNQPQHF
TGTGCCAGTAGAGAAAGGGGCAGTAATCAGCCCCAGCATTTT
>many|TRBD1|16|TRBJ1-1|TRBV7-9
CASSFARDRGNTEAFF
TGTGCCAGCAGCTTCGCCCGGGACAGGGGGAACACTGAAGCTTTCTTT
>.|TRBD1|16|TRBJ1-4|TRBV12-3/TRBV12-4
CASSLWQGGANEKLFF
TGTGCCAGCAGTTTATGGCAGGGGGGGGCTAATGAAAAACTGTTTTTT
>few|.|14|TRBJ2-1|TRBV11-1
CASSVGDSYNEQFF
TGTGCCAGCAGCGTAGGGGACTCATACAATGAGCAGTTCTTC
>.|TRBD1|15|TRBJ1-2|TRBV7-9
CASRPLTGVKYGYTF
TGTGCCAGCCGCCCGTTGACAGGGGTGAAATATGGCTACACCTTC
>.|.|15|TRBJ1-4|TRBV14
CASSQARPYNEKLFF
TGTGCCAGCAGCCAAGCGCGGCCGTATAATGAAAAACTGTTTTTT
>.|TRBD2|20|TRBJ2-4|TRBV19
CASSIGNRRLAEIAKNIQYF
TGTGCCAGTAGTATAGGTAACAGACGACTAGCGGAGATAGCCAAAAACATTCAGTACTTC
>few|TRBD2|16|TRBJ2-3|TRBV7-8
CASSFRTSGSPDTQYF
TGTGCCAGCAGCTTCCGGACTAGCGGGAGTCCAGATACGCAGTATTTT
>many|.|15|TRBJ1-1|TRBV20-1
CSATQWLQGNTEAFF
TGCAGTGCTACTCAATGGTTACAGGGGAACACTGAAGCTTTCTTT
>many|TRBD1|15|TRBJ1-2|TRBV4-1
CASSRFGTGEYGYTF
TGCGCCAGCAGCCGTTTCGGGACAGGGGAATATGGCTACACCTTC
>many|.|15|TRBJ2-7|TRBV15
CATSDRDTSSYEQYF
TGTGCCACCAGCGACCGGGACACCTCATCCTACGAGCAGTACTTC
>many|TRBD1|17|TRBJ1-2|TRBV30
CAWSARTGGILGYGYTF
TGTGCCTGGAGTGCGAGGACAGGGGGAATACTCGGGTATGGCTACACCTTC
>many|.|14|TRBJ1-1|TRBV5-1
CASRVGGLDTEAFF
TGCGCCAGCAGGGTGGGGGGGCTTGACACTGAAGCTTTCTTT
>many|TRBD1|15|TRBJ2-2|TRBV12-3/TRBV12-4
CASSSGTGNTGELFF
TGTGCCAGCAGTTCTGGGACAGGGAACACCGGGGAGCTGTTTTTT
>few|TRBD1|18|TRBJ2-2|TRBV7-9
CASSRPDRPFEGHEELFF
TGTGCCAGCAGCCGACCGGACAGGCCCTTCGAGGGGCATGAGGAGCTGTTTTTT
>many|TRBD1|15|TRBJ2-7|TRBV28
CASSWGQAELDEQYF
TGTGCCAGCAGTTGGGGACAGGCGGAGTTGGACGAGCAGTACTTC
>.|.|14|TRBJ1-1|TRBV30
CAWTDPGVNTEAFF
TGTGCCTGGACGGACCCGGGTGTGAACACTGAAGCTTTCTTT
>many|TRBD1|15|TRBJ1-1|TRBV27
CASSGRDRGYTEAFF
TGTGCCAGCAGTGGTAGAGACAGGGGTTACACTGAAGCTTTCTTT
>few|TRBD1|16|TRBJ1-1|TRBV5-1
CASSPGDRSMNTEAFF
TGCGCCAGCAGCCCGGGGGACAGAAGCATGAACACTGAAGCTTTCTTT
>.|.|15|TRBJ1-3|TRBV6-2/TRBV6-3
CASSRAGHSGNTIYF
TGTGCCAGCAGTCGCGCCGGACACTCTGGAAACACCATATATTTT
>few|.|15|TRBJ1-6|TRBV28
CASSLFSSYNSPLHF
TGTGCCAGCAGTTTATTTAGCTCCTATAATTCACCCCTCCACTTT